This T cell receptor (beta chain) was captured in a study of long-term antiretroviral therapy in people with HIV. Runs used v3.0 of the immunoSEQ assay and were done at survey level. Here immunoSEQ multiplex PCR was the method, and the copy in TCRdb shows in-frame clones only, minus some. Among about 30,000 clones, approximately 88% were seen once, and the ten largest hold over 3.5%. There were 1-10 million cryopreserved PBMC in the samples before DNA extraction. V lost 0 bases and J 4 bases, leaving 14 bases between the germline ends. This CDR3 has 15 amino acids. Germline CDR1 reads SGHNT; CDR2 reads YYREEE (reference sequence).

The sequence derives from a woman younger than 35 with HIV. The gene calls are TRBV5-4 and TRBJ2-7; D remains unclear. This material consisted of unsorted PBMCs, taken 0.5 years after starting antiretroviral therapy. CDR3: CASSLVGVGRYEQYF. In DNA form, the CDR3 reads TGTGCCAGCAGCTTGGTAGGAGTCGGGCGTTACGAGCAGTACTTC.